This T cell receptor (beta chain) originates from a study of T cells after yellow fever vaccination. At the level of the study: Fractions containing few cells were prepared with SMART-Seq v4 Ultra Low Input.

Study results and caveats: Any FACS-sorted repertoire could hold abundant clonotypes that contaminate it from the bulk population. Booster samples showed a return of most primary-vaccination clones (approximately 95% CD4, approximately 90% CD8).

CDR3 size: 19 residues. J was trimmed by 0 bases and V by 3 bases; bases with no gene match: 11. Germline V gene data show CDR1 as LNHDA and CDR2 as SQIVND (reference sequence). Concerning this clonotype: Its antigen remains unidentified.

TCR cDNA, made by 5'RACE template switching, carried an added universal primer site and UMIs. From the 5' RACE reads, TCRdb called clonotypes with MiXCR, one entry per CDR3 protein. The repertoire holds about 330,000 distinct CDR3 sequences, with about 6.9% as singletons. This chain connects TRBV19 to TRBJ2-3, with TRBD2 identical over 11 bases. This clonotype was sampled from a man between 18 and 29 years old who received the YFV17D yellow fever vaccine. The sequencing used PBMCs, collected roughly 46 days after the first yellow fever vaccination. The DNA for the CDR3 is TGTGCCAGTAGTATGACTAGCGGGGCCCTACCGCGGAGCACAGATACGCAGTATTTT. It specifies CASSMTSGALPRSTDTQYF.